One sample yielded the 14 T cell receptor beta chains listed below, sequenced in a study of blood T cell repertoires in COVID-19. Data came from immunoSEQ multiplex PCR; TCRdb stores just in-frame clones and leaves some out. The sample holds under 300,000 clones, around 88% seen once. Sequencing was performed on peripheral blood. Every receptor here comes from an elderly man with acute or convalescent COVID-19.

In its sample, this clone was seen once. The chain recombines TRBV28 with TRBJ1-1; D is undetermined. This CDR3 has 13 amino acids. With 7 bases removed from V and 3 bases from J, the gap between germline ends came to 12 bases. CDR1 is MDHEN and CDR2 is SYDVKM in the germline V gene. The CDR3 loop reads CASIGGGYTEAFF. The CDR3 DNA reads TGTGCCAGCATAGGAGGTGGGTACACTGAAGCTTTCTTT.

V is TRBV18 and J is TRBJ1-5; a weak D match, TRBD1 (6 bases). The CDR3 is 15 residues long. The germline V gene has CDR1 KGHSH and CDR2 LQKENI. The V end was cut by 4 bases, the J end by 0 bases, with 10 bases between. In nucleotides, the CDR3 is TGTGCCAGCTCACGACAGGCAGATAGCAATCAGCCCCAGCATTTT. It translates to CASSRQADSNQPQHF.

The chain recombines TRBV28 with TRBJ1-2, with no clear D. Germline assignment: CDR1 MDHEN and CDR2 SYDVKM. This CDR3 is 14 amino acids long. Trimming took off 7 bases at V and 3 bases at J, with 15 bases between the two ends. CDR3 in DNA: TGTGCCAGCACTATTGATCCGGGTCACTATGGCTACACCTTC. It encodes CASTIDPGHYGYTF.

This chain uses TRBV11-3 with TRBJ2-2, with 7 bases identical to TRBD1. J lost 6 bases, V lost 9 bases, and 10 bases had no gene match. The CDR3 runs to 14 residues. Germline V gene lookup returns CDR1 SGHNT and CDR2 YENEEA. The CDR3 here is CARNKTGLAGELFF. CDR3 nucleotides: TGTGCCAGAAATAAGACAGGGTTGGCCGGGGAGCTGTTTTTT.

The chain couples TRBV7-3 to TRBJ2-1, with D unclear. This CDR3 is built from 14 residues. V lost 4 bases to trimming and J lost 3 bases, with 10 bases between them. Germline V gives CDR1 SGHTA, CDR2 FQGTGA. CDR3 sequence: CASSSLPGYNEQFF. As DNA, the CDR3 is TGTGCCAGCAGCTCCCTCCCCGGCTACAATGAGCAGTTCTTC.

This rearrangement joins TRBV7-2 to TRBJ2-1; 7 nucleotides match TRBD2. The ends lost 4 bases at V and 4 bases at J; junction bases unmatched: 7. This CDR3 region has 15 residues. Germline lookup yields CDR1 SGHTA and CDR2 FQGNSA. The CDR3 DNA sequence: TGTGCCAGCAGCTCGGGACTACATCCATACAATGAGCAGTTCTTC. This encodes CASSSGLHPYNEQFF.

The chain joins TRBV7-6 to TRBJ1-4; perhaps TRBD1 as D (5 bases). V lost 5 bases and J lost 7, with 17 bases in between. Germline V gene sequence: CDR1 SGHVS, CDR2 FNYEAQ. This CDR3 comprises 15 residues. For the CDR3, the DNA is TGTGCCAGCAGCACCCAGGGTGGCCCTGGTGAAAAACTGTTTTTT. Protein product: CASSTQGGPGEKLFF.

This clone was recorded only once. V gene TRBV18 combines with J gene TRBJ2-1; D perhaps matches TRBD1 (5 bases). Germline CDR1 KGHSH, CDR2 LQKENI. The CDR3 has 12 residues. V was shortened by 2 bases and J by 7 bases, with 6 bases between the two germline ends. CDR3 bases: TGTGCCAGCTCACCAAAGGGGAATGAGCAGTTCTTC. Its protein product is CASSPKGNEQFF.

The chain combines TRBV27 with TRBJ2-3; 12 bases line up with TRBD2. V gave up 6 bases and J gave up 5 bases; unmatched junction bases: 9. The CDR3 contains 16 residues. Germline V gives CDR1 MNHEY, CDR2 SMNVEV (reference sequence). CDR3 coding DNA: TGTGCCAGCAGCTCCCGGACTAGCGGGGCGGTAGATACGCAGTATTTT. Translated, it gives CASSSRTSGAVDTQYF.

This CDR3 is CASSLEGDRGRRGIKLFF. CDR3 nucleotides: TGCGCCAGCAGCTTGGAAGGGGACAGGGGGCGGAGGGGCATTAAACTGTTTTTT. This chain connects TRBV5-1 to TRBJ1-4, with TRBD1 identical over 12 bases. The ends lost 0 bases at V and 11 bases at J; junction bases unmatched: 14. The CDR3 runs 18 residues. Germline CDR1 is SGHRS and CDR2 is YFSETQ.

The V call is TRBV5-4, the J call TRBJ2-3, with 10 bases aligning to TRBD2. Germline lookup yields CDR1 SGHNT and CDR2 YYREEE (reference sequence). This CDR3 region has 17 residues. V gave up 0 bases and J gave up 4 bases; unmatched junction bases: 8. CDR3 nucleotide sequence: TGTGCCAGCAGCTTGGCCCCCGGGACTAGCGCTTCAGATACGCAGTATTTT. As protein: CASSLAPGTSASDTQYF.

The rearrangement uses TRBV20-1 and TRBJ2-3, with a possible D match to TRBD2 (6 bases). V lost 3 bases to trimming and J lost 3 bases, with 16 bases between them. Germline lookup yields CDR1 DFQATT and CDR2 SNEGSKA (reference sequence). The CDR3 is 15 residues long. CDR3 in amino acids: CSASPGTLGTDTQYF. DNA for the CDR3: TGCAGTGCTAGTCCCGGGACTTTGGGGACAGATACGCAGTATTTT.

A few counts support this clone. The V gene is TRBV5-4, the J gene TRBJ2-7; a possible D gene is TRBD1 (6 bases). The V end lost 1 base, the J end lost 6 bases, and 11 bases lay between the germline ends. The CDR3 is 13 amino acids. Germline-derived CDR1 and CDR2 are SGHNT and YYREEE (reference sequence). Here the CDR3 DNA reads TGTGCCAGCAGCTTGATAGGACAGAGCGAGCAGTACTTC. Translated, it gives CASSLIGQSEQYF.

The V gene is TRBV11-2, the J gene TRBJ1-4; no clear D. The CDR3 is 13 residues long. V was shortened by 1 base and J by 6 bases, with 6 bases between the two germline ends. Per the germline V gene, CDR1 is SGHAT and CDR2 is FQNNGV. CDR3 amino acids: CASSLGLDEKLFF. DNA of the CDR3: TGTGCCAGCAGCTTAGGTCTTGATGAAAAACTGTTTTTT.